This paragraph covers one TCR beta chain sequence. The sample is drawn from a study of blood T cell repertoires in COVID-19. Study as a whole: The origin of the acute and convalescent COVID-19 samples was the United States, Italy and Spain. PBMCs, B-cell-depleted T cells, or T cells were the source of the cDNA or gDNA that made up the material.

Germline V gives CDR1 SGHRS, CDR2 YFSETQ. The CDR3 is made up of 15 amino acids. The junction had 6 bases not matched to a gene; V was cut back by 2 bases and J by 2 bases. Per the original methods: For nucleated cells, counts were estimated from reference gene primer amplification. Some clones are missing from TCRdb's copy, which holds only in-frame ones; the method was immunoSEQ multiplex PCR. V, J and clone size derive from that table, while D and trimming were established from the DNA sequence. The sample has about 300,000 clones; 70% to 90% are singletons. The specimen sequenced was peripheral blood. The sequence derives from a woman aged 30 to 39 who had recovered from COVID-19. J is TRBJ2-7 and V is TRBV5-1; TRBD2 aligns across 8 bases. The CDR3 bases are TGCGCCAGCAGCTTTTTTAGCGGGGAGACCTACGAGCAGTACTTC. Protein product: CASSFFSGETYEQYF. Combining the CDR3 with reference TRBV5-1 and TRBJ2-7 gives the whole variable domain KAGVTQTPRYLIKTRGQQVTLSCSPISGHRSVSWYQQTPGQGLQFLFEYFSETQRNKGNFPGRFSGRQFSNSRSEMNVSTLELGDSALYLCASSFFSGETYEQYFGPGTRLTVT.